This TCR beta chain was recorded in a study of T cell repertoires in cytomegalovirus infection. Overall study findings and caveats: Predominance within the ex vivo response was attributable to HLA-C-restricted CMV-specific TCR beta clonotypes.

Germline V gene sequence: CDR1 SGHVS, CDR2 FQNEAQ. This CDR3 is 15 amino acids long. The junction had 4 bases not matched to a gene; V was cut back by 4 bases and J by 0 bases. MiXCR, applied by TCRdb to the reads, yields one record per CDR3 protein. This table holds roughly 630,000 distinct CDR3 sequences, 20% to 30% found once. This clonotype showed up just a few times. Its antigen is not known. The rearrangement links TRBV7-8 to TRBJ1-1; 8 positions match TRBD1. This receptor was obtained from a human donor in good health (CMV status not recorded). Some clones in this sample may be carry-over from other donors' samples. Material for sequencing was CD8+ T cells from PBMCs. In DNA form, the CDR3 reads TGTGCCAGCAGCTCCACAGGGGGGTTGAACACTGAAGCTTTCTTT. This sequence encodes CASSSTGGLNTEAFF.